Shown below are 12 T cell receptor beta chains from a single sample sequenced in a study of T-cell reconstitution after alpha-beta-depleted transplantation in children. The TCRbeta library was prepared with unique molecular identifiers. TCRdb recomputed calls from the PCR reads with MiXCR, one row per CDR3 protein. The sample records about 1,000,000 distinct CDR3 sequences, about 31% being singletons. This material consisted of PBMCs, mostly from graft donor cells, taken 360 days after TCRalphabeta/CD19-depleted stem cell transplant. The receptors shown here come from a boy under two years old who had a stem cell transplant for SCID, so the T cells may come from the graft donor.

This clonotype was observed a few times. This rearrangement joins TRBV12-3 or TRBV12-4 to TRBJ2-7, with a tentative D call TRBD1 (6 bases). V shed 6 bases and J shed 2 bases, with 17 bases lying between them. The CDR3 has 15 amino acids. The chain's CDR3 is CASRPSSGTTYEQYF. DNA of the CDR3: TGTGCCAGCAGGCCCTCCTCCGGGACAACCTACGAGCAGTACTTC.

This clonotype has just a few counts. The chain joins TRBV15 to TRBJ2-7; tentative D call: TRBD1 (5 bases). The germline V gene has CDR1 LNHNV and CDR2 YYDKDF (reference sequence). This CDR3 has 14 amino acids. The germline V and J ends were trimmed by 0 bases and 7 bases, with 13 bases remaining between them. CDR3 in amino acids: CATSRDRGQREQYF. The CDR3 DNA reads TGTGCCACCAGCAGAGATAGGGGCCAACGGGAGCAGTACTTC.

This clonotype was observed a few times. The chain is built from TRBV10-3 and TRBJ2-7; TRBD1 or TRBD2 may be the D gene (5 bases each). CDR3 length: 12 amino acids. Deletions cut 5 bases from V and 2 bases from J, with 7 bases between. Germline V gene lookup returns CDR1 ENHRY and CDR2 SYGVKD. The CDR3 loop is CAISPGPYEQYF. DNA of the CDR3: TGTGCCATCAGTCCGGGGCCCTACGAGCAGTACTTC.

This clonotype was counted a few times. The chain joins TRBV12-3 or TRBV12-4 to TRBJ2-2; TRBD1 matches 10 bases. The CDR3 sequence is 16 residues long. J gave up 4 bases and V 5 bases, and 7 bases lay outside the gene matches. Here the CDR3 reads CASSPGDRGSTGELFF. As DNA, the CDR3 is TGTGCCAGCAGTCCGGGGGACAGGGGAAGCACCGGGGAGCTGTTTTTT.

The V gene is TRBV9, the J gene TRBJ2-1, with D perhaps TRBD2 (7 bases). This CDR3 comprises 16 residues. The germline V gene has CDR1 SGDLS and CDR2 YYNGEE. V was cut by 0 bases and J by 4 bases, with 14 bases left in between. Written as DNA, the CDR3 is TGTGCCAGCAGCGTAGTAGGACGGGGGGCTTACAATGAGCAGTTCTTC. Translating it yields CASSVVGRGAYNEQFF.

The chain recombines TRBV20-1 with TRBJ2-3; either TRBD1 or TRBD2 may supply D (5 bases each). V dropped 7 bases and J dropped 3 bases, with 23 bases sitting between them. CDR3 length: 16 amino acids. Germline lookup yields CDR1 DFQATT and CDR2 SNEGSKA (reference sequence). The CDR3 reads CSVPYSSGWGTDTQYF. The CDR3 DNA reads as TGCAGTGTCCCCTATTCTTCGGGGTGGGGGACAGATACGCAGTATTTT.

This clonotype was detected a few times. CDR3 sequence reads: CASSLEGWDEQYF. The CDR3 DNA reads as TGTGCCAGCAGCTTAGAGGGGTGGGACGAGCAGTACTTC. V and J are TRBV11-2 and TRBJ2-7; the D is unclear. The CDR3 has 13 residues. Trimming removed 0 bases at V and 5 bases at J, with 8 bases between. Looked up from germline, CDR1 is SGHAT and CDR2 is FQNNGV.

This clonotype was observed once. V gene TRBV20-1 combines with J gene TRBJ1-4; D remains unclear. The V gene lost 3 bases and the J gene lost 7 bases, with 12 bases spanning the gap. CDR1 and CDR2 (germline): DFQATT, SNEGSKA (reference sequence). The CDR3 contains 13 residues. The DNA of the CDR3 is TGCAGTGCTAGGCGGCAGTTACGTGAAAAACTGTTTTTT. Translating gives CSARRQLREKLFF.

This clonotype was counted between two and nine times. The chain joins TRBV29-1 to TRBJ1-1; 8 nucleotides match TRBD1. Losses at the gene ends were 3 bases for V and 8 bases for J; bases not matched to a gene: 17. The CDR3 runs to 16 residues. Germline V gives CDR1 SQVTM, CDR2 ANQGSEA. The CDR3 region is CSVDTSGGRFPPEAFF. For the CDR3, the DNA is TGCAGCGTTGACACCTCAGGGGGCCGTTTTCCCCCGGAAGCTTTCTTT.

This chain connects TRBV11-1 to TRBJ2-7, with D perhaps TRBD2 (5 bases). The CDR3 length is 18 residues. Germline-derived CDR1 and CDR2 are SGHAT and FQDESV (reference sequence). Trimming removed 5 bases at V and 3 bases at J, with 26 bases between. The DNA for the CDR3 is TGTGCCAGCAGCGACGTCAACCAGCGGACTCGCGGATTCTACGAGCAGTACTTC. Translation: CASSDVNQRTRGFYEQYF.

The rearrangement joins TRBV12-3 or TRBV12-4 to TRBJ2-5; 11 positions match TRBD2. Germline trimming cut 6 bases from V and 5 bases from J; bases unmatched to any gene: 2. CDR3 length: 13 amino acids. CDR3 sequence (DNA): TGTGCCAGCAGGCGGACTAGCGGGGAGACCCAGTACTTC. As protein: CASRRTSGETQYF.

The V gene is TRBV5-1, the J gene TRBJ2-3; 8 bases map to TRBD1. Germline-derived CDR1 and CDR2 are SGHRS and YFSETQ. This CDR3 has 16 residues. The junction had 8 bases not matched to a gene; V was cut back by 3 bases and J by 2 bases. CDR3 bases: TGCGCCAGCAGCTCCACCTTGGGACAGGCCACAGATACGCAGTATTTT. Translated: CASSSTLGQATDTQYF.